These 16 T cell receptor beta chains came from one sample sequenced in a study of T-cell reconstitution after alpha-beta-depleted transplantation in children. Unique molecular identifiers were built into the TCRbeta library. Each CDR3 protein gets one entry after TCRdb re-called the PCR reads with MiXCR. Of some 450,000 distinct CDR3 sequences in the sample, 43% were seen once. Sequencing used PBMCs, obtained before TCRalphabeta/CD19-depleted stem cell transplant. These receptors originate from a girl aged 2 to 10 with aplastic anemia, due to receive a stem cell transplant.

This clonotype was seen only a few times. This chain links TRBV15 with TRBJ2-1; 11 bases agree with TRBD2. This CDR3 spans 16 amino acids. Germline values: CDR1 LNHNV, CDR2 YYDKDF (reference sequence). The V gene end was trimmed by 0 bases and the J gene end by 10 bases; junction bases not matched to a gene: 8. CDR3 in amino acids: CATSRDRIGTSGEQFF. The CDR3 bases are TGTGCCACCAGCAGAGATAGAATCGGGACTAGCGGCGAGCAGTTCTTC.

There are many counts of this clonotype. V gene TRBV7-9 combines with J gene TRBJ2-3, with TRBD2 matching over 13 bases. CDR1 and CDR2 (germline): SEHNR, FQNEAQ (reference sequence). J gave up 4 bases and V 5 bases, and 6 bases lay outside the gene matches. The CDR3 runs 16 residues. This CDR3 reads CASSPPLAGGPDTQYF. The CDR3 coding sequence is TGTGCCAGCAGCCCACCACTAGCGGGGGGGCCAGATACGCAGTATTTT.

The V gene is TRBV5-1, the J gene TRBJ2-1, with D hard to call. Trimming pared 0 bases from V and 8 bases from J, leaving 15 bases between. CDR1 is SGHRS, CDR2 YFSETQ, per germline. The length of the CDR3 is 15 residues. DNA of the CDR3: TGCGCCAGCAGCTTGGTGTCTAGTCTCATCGATGAGCAGTTCTTC. This translates into CASSLVSSLIDEQFF.

This rearrangement joins TRBV19 to TRBJ2-2; D is undetermined. Germline CDR1 and CDR2: LNHDA and SQIVND (reference sequence). The CDR3 totals 13 residues. With 6 bases removed from V and 7 bases from J, the gap between germline ends came to 12 bases. The CDR3 nucleotides are TGTGCCAGTAGCCCCCAAAGGGTCGGGGAGCTGTTTTTT. Amino acids: CASSPQRVGELFF. The variable domain in full, with the rest retrieved from reference TRBV19 and TRBJ2-2, is DGGITQSPKYLFRKEGQNVTLSCEQNLNHDAMYWYRQDPGQGLRLIYYSQIVNDFQKGDIAEGYSVSREKKESFPLTVTSAQKNPTAFYLCASSPQRVGELFFGEGSRLTVL.

The genes are TRBV20-1 and TRBJ2-1; 7 bases agree with TRBD2. The V and J ends lost 3 bases and 4 bases, in that order; junction bases with no gene match: 3. Per germline, CDR1 DFQATT and CDR2 SNEGSKA (reference sequence). The length of the CDR3 is 13 residues. CDR3 nucleotide sequence: TGCAGTGCTAGCGGGGGGTCATACAATGAGCAGTTCTTC. Protein: CSASGGSYNEQFF.

In this sample, this clonotype turned up a few times. The chain links TRBV14 to TRBJ1-6; 9 positions agree with TRBD1. Losses at the gene ends were 3 bases for V and 4 bases for J; bases not matched to a gene: 7. From germline, CDR1 is SGHDN and CDR2 FVKESK. The CDR3 covers 17 residues. DNA for the CDR3: TGTGCCAGCAGCCAGGCCGGGACAGGGCCTTATAATTCACCCCTCCACTTT. This codes for CASSQAGTGPYNSPLHF.

The V call is TRBV28, the J call TRBJ2-7; the match to TRBD2 covers 7 bases. Looked up from germline, CDR1 is MDHEN and CDR2 is SYDVKM. The V segment lost 4 bases and the J segment 1 base; nucleotides outside the gene matches: 10. CDR3 length: 16 amino acids. The CDR3 region is CASSSPGGSGSYEQYF. The CDR3, as DNA: TGTGCCAGCAGTTCTCCGGGGGGTAGCGGGTCCTACGAGCAGTACTTC.

The gene calls are TRBV5-1 and TRBJ2-5, with D unclear. Trimming stripped 2 bases from V and 1 base from J, with 12 bases between. The CDR3 is 15 amino acids. Per the germline V gene, CDR1 is SGHRS and CDR2 is YFSETQ. The CDR3 loop reads CASSLMDWGQETQYF. The CDR3 DNA sequence: TGCGCCAGCAGCTTAATGGATTGGGGCCAAGAGACCCAGTACTTC.

This chain uses TRBV27 with TRBJ2-1; TRBD2 agrees at 12 bases. J gave up 10 bases and V 7 bases, and 14 bases lay outside the gene matches. This CDR3 contains 16 residues. Germline V lookup: CDR1 MNHEY, CDR2 SMNVEV (reference sequence). The CDR3 here is CASNPIGLAGGGEQFF. DNA for the CDR3: TGTGCCAGCAACCCCATCGGGCTAGCGGGAGGGGGGGAGCAGTTCTTC.

This clonotype was seen repeatedly, ten times or more. The J gene is TRBJ1-5, the V gene TRBV12-3 or TRBV12-4; maybe TRBD1 (5 bases). V was trimmed by 6 bases and J by 0 bases, leaving 12 bases between them. The CDR3 covers 15 residues. The chain's CDR3 is CASSRGEGSNQPQHF. DNA of the CDR3: TGTGCCAGCAGCCGGGGGGAGGGTAGCAATCAGCCCCAGCATTTT.

This chain connects TRBV5-1 to TRBJ2-7, with 8 positions matching TRBD1. The CDR3 is 15 amino acids. Germline CDR1 SGHRS, CDR2 YFSETQ. J lost 1 base, V lost 4 bases, and 7 bases had no gene match. The chain's CDR3 is CASSRAGTGSYEQYF. CDR3 sequence (DNA): TGCGCCAGCAGCCGGGCCGGGACAGGATCCTACGAGCAGTACTTC.

V usage is TRBV10-3 and J usage is TRBJ2-2, with D possibly matching TRBD1 (5 bases). Deletions cut 3 bases from V and 2 bases from J, with 7 bases between. This CDR3 is built from 14 residues. Germline V CDR1 and CDR2: ENHRY, SYGVKD. CDR3 amino acids: CAISDQGNTGELFF. In DNA form, the CDR3 reads TGTGCCATCAGTGACCAGGGAAACACCGGGGAGCTGTTTTTT.

The rearrangement joins TRBV29-1 to TRBJ1-1; D is unclear. Germline assignment: CDR1 SQVTM and CDR2 ANQGSEA. This CDR3 has 12 residues. The V and J ends lost 4 bases and 0 bases respectively, with 6 bases between them. Here the CDR3 DNA reads TGCAGCGTTGTGGTAGTGAACACTGAAGCTTTCTTT. Protein: CSVVVVNTEAFF.

The chain recombines TRBV7-6 with TRBJ2-3, with 7 bases that match TRBD2. Per the germline V gene, CDR1 is SGHVS and CDR2 is FNYEAQ. J was trimmed by 1 base and V by 10 bases; bases with no gene match: 5. The CDR3 sequence is 13 residues long. The CDR3 loop reads CATGRGGTDTQYF. Here the CDR3 DNA reads TGTGCCACTGGACGGGGGGGCACAGATACGCAGTATTTT.

This clonotype was observed a single time. This may stem from a read error, because a much larger clone lies one nucleotide away. The genes are TRBV20-1 and TRBJ1-3; TRBD1 is a possible D gene (5 bases). The CDR3 is 14 amino acids. Trimming shortened V by 0 bases and J by 8 bases, and 14 bases separated the two germline ends. Looked up from germline, CDR1 is DFQATT and CDR2 is SNEGSKA (reference sequence). CDR3 sequence (DNA): TGCAGTGCTAGAGAACGCCAGGGTACGCACACCATATATTTT. Translating it yields CSARERQGTHTIYF.

The chain links TRBV30 to TRBJ2-1; either TRBD1 or TRBD2 may fit D (6 bases each). V shed 6 bases and J shed 6 bases, with 12 bases lying between them. This CDR3 comprises 12 residues. Germline V lookup: CDR1 GTSNPN, CDR2 SVGIG (reference sequence). CDR3 in amino acids: CACFSGANEQFF. Here the CDR3 DNA reads TGTGCCTGCTTCTCGGGGGCCAATGAGCAGTTCTTC.